This TCR beta chain comes out of a study of CD8 T cells in ankylosing spondylitis. Whole-study results and caveats: Matched ankylosing spondylitis synovial fluid reportedly contained a significantly enriched population of disease-linked clones.

This clonotype was observed many times. The antigen is unknown. TCRdb analysed the 5' RACE reads with MiXCR anew, one entry per CDR3 protein. The data contain approximately 240,000 distinct CDR3 sequences, roughly a tenth of them singletons. V lost 2 bases, J lost 1 base, and 6 bases stayed unmatched. Germline V gene data show CDR1 as SGHRS and CDR2 as YFSETQ. This CDR3 comprises 15 residues. The sequencing input was blood, either unsorted or a sorted T cell fraction (not recorded which). The sequence was obtained from a male donor with ankylosing spondylitis or in good health (not recorded which). The rearrangement joins TRBV5-1 to TRBJ2-7; TRBD2 matches 7 bases. CDR3 loop: CASSFGGSRSYEQYF. DNA for the CDR3: TGCGCCAGCAGCTTCGGCGGGAGTCGGTCCTACGAGCAGTACTTC.